The next 17 T cell receptor beta chains were all read from a single sample in a study of T cells in Graves' hyperthyroidism and ophthalmopathy. Template material for amplifying TCR beta CDR3 regions consisted of RNA transcripts. A first-round RT-PCR of the TCR CDR3 used the HTBI primer set. TCRdb reprocessed the multiplex PCR reads with MiXCR, giving one entry per CDR3 protein. The profile covers 300,000 to 450,000 distinct CDR3 sequences, with less than 20% appearing a single time and over 35% taken by the ten largest. Input material: blood. These receptors came from a man aged 18 to 30 with Graves' ophthalmopathy.

This clonotype was seen more than once but under ten times. The chain employs TRBV9 and TRBJ2-7; perhaps TRBD1 as D (5 bases). Germline loops: CDR1 SGDLS, CDR2 YYNGEE. The CDR3 loop spans 16 amino acids. Between the trimmed V and J ends, which lost 4 bases and 0 bases, there was a span of 17 bases. The CDR3 nucleotides are TGTGCCAGCAGCCCAAGTACAGGCGGCAGCTCCTACGAGCAGTACTTC. It yields the protein CASSPSTGGSSYEQYF.

There are many counts of this clonotype. V usage is TRBV2 and J usage is TRBJ2-5, with a weak D call TRBD2 (6 bases). V was shortened by 6 bases and J by 2 bases, with 16 bases between the two germline ends. The CDR3 is 15 amino acids. From germline, CDR1 is SNHLY and CDR2 FYNNEI. CDR3 nucleotides: TGTGCCAGCAGGGGATTAGCGGCTCGACAAGAGACCCAGTACTTC. This encodes CASRGLAARQETQYF.

This sequence joins TRBV12-3 or TRBV12-4 and TRBJ2-5, with 9 positions matching TRBD1. The ends lost 5 bases at V and 5 bases at J; junction bases unmatched: 9. CDR3 length equals 15 residues. The CDR3 coding sequence is TGTGCCAGCAGTGGGGACAGGGTGCTGTTCGAGACCCAGTACTTC. Its protein is CASSGDRVLFETQYF.

In its sample, this clonotype was seen many times. J is TRBJ2-1 and V is TRBV7-7, with 10 bases aligning to TRBD1. Germline V gene lookup returns CDR1 SSHAT and CDR2 FNYEAQ (reference sequence). CDR3 length equals 17 residues. The ends lost 3 bases at V and 5 bases at J; junction bases unmatched: 10. As DNA, the CDR3 is TGTGCCAGCAGCTTCCCCTCCCGGGACAGGGGAAACAATGAGCAGTTCTTC. Its protein product is CASSFPSRDRGNNEQFF.

This clonotype has ten or more counts. The rearrangement uses TRBV2 and TRBJ1-2; D ambiguous. Deletions cut 3 bases from V and 8 bases from J, with 7 bases between. This CDR3 spans 11 amino acids. Germline V gene sequence: CDR1 SNHLY, CDR2 FYNNEI. CDR3 sequence (DNA): TGTGCCAGCAGTGAGTGGTTGGGCTACACCTTC. This gives the protein CASSEWLGYTF.

The chain combines TRBV20-1 with TRBJ1-5, with D unclear. Deletions cut 3 bases from V and 3 bases from J, with 9 bases between. This CDR3 region has 13 residues. In germline, CDR1 is DFQATT, CDR2 SNEGSKA (reference sequence). Here the CDR3 reads CSASSRDNQPQHF. The CDR3 nucleotides read TGCAGTGCTAGCTCTCGAGACAATCAGCCCCAGCATTTT.

This clonotype was seen once. The V and J genes are TRBV3-1 and TRBJ1-6; 7 bases fit TRBD1. The V gene end was trimmed by 3 bases and the J gene end by 19 bases; junction bases not matched to a gene: 12. The germline CDR1 and CDR2 sequences are LGHDT and YNNKEL (reference sequence). The CDR3 consists of 13 residues. This chain's CDR3 is CASSQRQGTPIHF. In nucleotides, the CDR3 is TGTGCCAGCAGCCAGAGACAGGGAACTCCGATTCACTTT.

This chain uses TRBV20-1 with TRBJ2-1; possibly TRBD2 for D (5 bases). V lost 7 bases and J lost 3, with 16 bases in between. The CDR3 has 14 amino acids. From germline, CDR1 is DFQATT and CDR2 SNEGSKA (reference sequence). Here the CDR3 reads CSVTFVRDYNEQFF. The CDR3 DNA reads as TGCAGTGTCACATTCGTCCGGGACTACAATGAGCAGTTCTTC.

This clonotype has at least ten counts. This rearrangement joins TRBV2 to TRBJ1-1; the match to TRBD1 covers 10 bases. Germline loops: CDR1 SNHLY, CDR2 FYNNEI. The CDR3 sequence is 13 residues long. The V segment lost 6 bases and the J segment 4 bases; nucleotides outside the gene matches: 2. The CDR3, as DNA: TGTGCCAGCAGGGGACAGGGGAGCACTGAAGCTTTCTTT. Translating it yields CASRGQGSTEAFF.

This clonotype appeared a few times. The chain has TRBV7-6 and TRBJ2-1, with D perhaps matching TRBD2 (5 bases). In germline, CDR1 is SGHVS, CDR2 FNYEAQ. The CDR3 contains 15 residues. The V end lost 2 bases, the J end lost 12 bases, and 20 bases lay between the germline ends. CDR3 sequence: CASSLLSSLGVVQFF. CDR3 DNA: TGTGCCAGCAGCTTATTATCGTCTTTGGGAGTCGTGCAGTTCTTC. The full variable domain, with the rest looked up from reference TRBV7-6 and TRBJ2-1, is GAGVSQSPRYKVTKRGQDVALRCDPISGHVSLYWYRQALGQGPEFLTYFNYEAQQDKSGLPNDRFSAERPEGSISTLTIQRTEQRDSAMYRCASSLLSSLGVVQFFGPGTRLTVL.

This clonotype occurred many times. The rearrangement uses TRBV11-1 and TRBJ2-5; 9 nucleotides line up with TRBD2. The CDR3 covers 16 residues. V lost 5 bases, J lost 0 bases, and 7 bases stayed unmatched. Germline V gene data show CDR1 as SGHAT and CDR2 as FQDESV (reference sequence). The CDR3 here is CASSLGLAVYQETQYF. The DNA for the CDR3 is TGTGCCAGCAGCCTGGGACTAGCCGTGTACCAAGAGACCCAGTACTTC.

The chain has TRBV20-1 and TRBJ2-3, with 10 bases aligning to TRBD2. The CDR3 spans 13 residues. Germline values: CDR1 DFQATT, CDR2 SNEGSKA (reference sequence). The V gene end was trimmed by 4 bases and the J gene end by 3 bases; junction bases not matched to a gene: 1. The CDR3 loop reads CSAKGLATDTQYF. The CDR3 coding sequence is TGCAGTGCTAAGGGACTAGCGACAGATACGCAGTATTTT.

This clonotype was observed a handful of times. V is TRBV10-1 and J is TRBJ1-2; no definite D call. Germline V CDR1 and CDR2: WNHNN, SYGVQD (reference sequence). This CDR3 spans 16 amino acids. V was trimmed by 4 bases and J by 5 bases, leaving 20 bases between them. The CDR3 is CASSASREVHAYGYTF. Written as DNA, the CDR3 is TGCGCCAGCAGTGCAAGTCGGGAGGTTCACGCTTATGGCTACACCTTC.

This clonotype showed up many times. The V call is TRBV7-2, the J call TRBJ2-3, with D tentatively TRBD2 (7 bases). Deletions cut 5 bases from V and 1 base from J, with 25 bases between. The V gene's germline CDR1 is SGHTA and CDR2 FQGNSA. The CDR3 totals 19 residues. The CDR3 bases are TGTGCCAGCAGCCCGCACCTTTTGGGGGGGCCTTTGGGCACAGATACGCAGTATTTT. This translates into CASSPHLLGGPLGTDTQYF. Full variable domain (missing parts from reference TRBV7-2 and TRBJ2-3): GAGVSQSPSNKVTEKGKDVELRCDPISGHTALYWYRQSLGQGLEFLIYFQGNSAPDKSGLPSDRFSAERTGGSVSTLTIQRTQQEDSAVYLCASSPHLLGGPLGTDTQYFGPGTRLTVL.

The chain employs TRBV10-3 and TRBJ2-1; TRBD1 might be the D (6 bases). The CDR3 is 12 amino acids. Germline CDR1 reads ENHRY; CDR2 reads SYGVKD. Between the trimmed V and J ends, which lost 4 bases and 7 bases, there was a span of 8 bases. For the CDR3, the DNA is TGTGCCATCAGTGCCACAGGGAATGAGCAGTTCTTC. It encodes CAISATGNEQFF.

V is TRBV24-1 and J is TRBJ2-6, with D possibly called TRBD1 or TRBD2 (5 bases each). Germline V lookup: CDR1 KGHDR, CDR2 SFDVKD. The CDR3 contains 19 residues. V was shortened by 3 bases and J by 3 bases, with 20 bases between the two germline ends. CDR3 sequence (DNA): TGTGCCACCAGTGATAGAGGGGCACGGGGTTCTAGTGGGGCCAACGTCCTGACTTTC. Its protein is CATSDRGARGSSGANVLTF.

The chain combines TRBV6-1 with TRBJ2-7; TRBD1 aligns across 7 bases. With V trimmed by 5 bases and J by 1 base, 5 bases remained unmatched. This CDR3 has 14 amino acids. The germline CDR1 and CDR2 sequences are MNHNS and SASEGT. The DNA for the CDR3 is TGTGCCAGCAGTTGGGACAGCCGATCCTACGAGCAGTACTTC. It translates to CASSWDSRSYEQYF.